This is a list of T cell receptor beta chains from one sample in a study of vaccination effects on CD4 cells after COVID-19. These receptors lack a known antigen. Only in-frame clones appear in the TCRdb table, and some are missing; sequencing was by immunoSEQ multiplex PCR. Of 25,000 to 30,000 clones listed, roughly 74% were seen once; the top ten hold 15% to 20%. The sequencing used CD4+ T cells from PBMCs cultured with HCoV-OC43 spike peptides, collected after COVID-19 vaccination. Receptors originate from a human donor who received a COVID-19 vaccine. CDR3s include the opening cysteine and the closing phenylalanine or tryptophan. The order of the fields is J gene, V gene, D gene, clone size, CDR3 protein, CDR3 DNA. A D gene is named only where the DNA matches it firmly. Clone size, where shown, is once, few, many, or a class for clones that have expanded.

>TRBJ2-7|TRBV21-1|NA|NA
CASKILSGGLNSYEQYF
TGTGCCAGCAAAATCCTAAGTGGAGGGCTGAACTCATACGAGCAGTACTTC
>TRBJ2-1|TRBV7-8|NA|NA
CASSLEISNEQFF
TGTGCCAGCAGCTTAGAGATAAGTAATGAGCAGTTCTTC
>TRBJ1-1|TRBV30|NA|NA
CAWSLMNTEAFF
TGTGCCTGGAGTCTTATGAACACTGAAGCTTTCTTT
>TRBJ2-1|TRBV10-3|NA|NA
CAISERGTGGDEQFF
TGTGCCATCAGTGAAAGGGGAACAGGTGGCGATGAGCAGTTCTTC
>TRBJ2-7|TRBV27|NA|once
CASSSGGPYEQYF
TGTGCCAGCAGTTCGGGGGGCCCCTACGAGCAGTACTTC
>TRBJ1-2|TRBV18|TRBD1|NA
CASSRTGAEGYTF
TGTGCCAGCTCACGTACAGGGGCAGAAGGCTACACCTTC
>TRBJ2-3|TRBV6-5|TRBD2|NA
CASRSGTSGADTQYF
TGTGCCAGCAGATCCGGGACTAGCGGGGCTGATACGCAGTATTTT
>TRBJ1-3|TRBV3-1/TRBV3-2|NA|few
CASSQGVSGNTIYF
TGTGCCAGCAGCCAAGGAGTCTCTGGAAACACCATATATTTT
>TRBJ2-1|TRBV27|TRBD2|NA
CASSLRGRAHEQFF
TGTGCCAGCAGTTTACGCGGGAGGGCTCATGAGCAGTTCTTC
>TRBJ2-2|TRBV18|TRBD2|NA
CASSRRTSGTAGELFF
TGTGCCAGCTCACGACGGACTAGCGGGACGGCCGGGGAGCTGTTTTTT
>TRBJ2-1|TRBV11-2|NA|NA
CASSLTPRSLGPGEQFF
TGTGCCAGCAGCTTGACCCCTCGTAGTTTGGGGCCAGGTGAGCAGTTCTTC
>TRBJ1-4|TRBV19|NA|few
CASSIGGGRNEKLFF
TGTGCCAGTAGTATAGGTGGAGGAAGGAATGAAAAACTGTTTTTT
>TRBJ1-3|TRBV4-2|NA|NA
CASSQDTLGQVAGNTIYF
TGTGCCAGCAGCCAAGATACTCTTGGGCAGGTCGCTGGAAACACCATATATTTT
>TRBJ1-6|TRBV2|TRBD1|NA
CASRTGDRGNSPLHF
TGTGCCAGCAGGACCGGGGACAGGGGAAATTCACCCCTCCACTTT
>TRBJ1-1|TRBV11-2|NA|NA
CASSPSSVNTEAFF
TGTGCCAGCAGCCCAAGCTCAGTGAACACTGAAGCTTTCTTT
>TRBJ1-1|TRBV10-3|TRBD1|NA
CAISETGTATTEAFF
TGTGCCATCAGTGAGACCGGGACAGCTACTACCGAAGCTTTCTTT
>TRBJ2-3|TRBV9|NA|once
CASSVSPGTDTQYF
TGTGCCAGCAGCGTATCTCCGGGGACAGATACGCAGTATTTT
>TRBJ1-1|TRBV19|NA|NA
CASRSRTENTEAFF
TGTGCCAGTAGAAGCCGGACTGAGAACACTGAAGCTTTCTTT
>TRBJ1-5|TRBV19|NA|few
CASSMTWGALQPQHF
TGTGCCAGTAGTATGACTTGGGGGGCTCTACAGCCCCAGCATTTT
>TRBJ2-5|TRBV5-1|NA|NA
CASSLVGSIQETQYF
TGCGCCAGCAGCTTGGTCGGCAGCATCCAAGAGACCCAGTACTTC
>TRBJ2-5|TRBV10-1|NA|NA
CASRPSASPGETQYF
TGCGCCAGCAGACCGAGCGCGAGTCCGGGCGAGACCCAGTACTTC
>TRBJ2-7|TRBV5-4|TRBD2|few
CASSSPGLAYEQYF
TGTGCCAGCAGCTCGCCGGGACTAGCGTACGAGCAGTACTTC